The rows below give T cell receptor beta chains drawn from one sample of a study of blood T cell repertoires in COVID-19. Profiling relied on immunoSEQ multiplex PCR, and the TCRdb table lists in-frame clones only, not all of them. The sample holds approximately 530,000 clones, roughly nine tenths seen once. Sample: peripheral blood. The receptors here all came from a woman between 50 and 59 years old with COVID-19, enrolled during active disease. CDR3s include the opening cysteine and the closing phenylalanine or tryptophan. A D gene is named only where the DNA matches it firmly. Clone sizes are given selectively: once, few, many, or a class where the clone is expanded.

V,J,D,size,DNA,CDR3
TRBV2,TRBJ1-5,-,-,TGTGCCAGCACAGGGGGCAATCAGCCCCAGCATTTT,CASTGGNQPQHF
TRBV5-1,TRBJ1-3,-,-,TGCGCCAGCTCCCCGGGGGGAGGAAACACCATATATTTT,CASSPGGGNTIYF
TRBV19,TRBJ2-3,TRBD2,-,TGTGCCAGTAGTATTACCTCTAGCGGGGGAACAGATACGCAGTATTTT,CASSITSSGGTDTQYF
TRBV5-5,TRBJ1-2,-,-,TGTGCCTCACGTTTTGCAGGGGAAGGTAATGGCTACACCTTC,CASRFAGEGNGYTF
TRBV6-5,TRBJ2-1,TRBD1,-,TGTGCCAGCAGAACCCGGGACAGGGGGCCCGATGAGCAGTTCTTC,CASRTRDRGPDEQFF
TRBV5-1,TRBJ2-1,TRBD2,-,TGCGCCAGCAGCCTGCGAAATAGCGGGGTATACAATGAGCAGTTCTTC,CASSLRNSGVYNEQFF
TRBV7-2,TRBJ2-7,-,-,TGTGCCAGCAGCTTTACAGGGTTGGACGAGCAGTACTTC,CASSFTGLDEQYF
TRBV3-1/TRBV3-2,TRBJ1-1,-,-,TGTGCCAGCAGCCAAACCTCGGGAGGGAACACTGAAGCTTTCTTT,CASSQTSGGNTEAFF
TRBV9,TRBJ2-3,TRBD1,once,TGTGCCAGCAGCGGACAGGGGGTTTGGACAGATACGCAGTATTTT,CASSGQGVWTDTQYF
TRBV27,TRBJ2-7,-,-,TGTGCCAGCAGTGTGGACAGCCCAATCTTCTACGAGCAGTACTTC,CASSVDSPIFYEQYF
TRBV5-6,TRBJ1-4,-,-,TGTGCCAGCAGCCCAAAAAGAGGAGCAACTAATGAAAAACTGTTTTTT,CASSPKRGATNEKLFF
TRBV4-1,TRBJ1-4,-,-,TGCGCCAGCAGCCAGCGTGAGGGCGGAGGCTCTAATGAAAAACTGTTTTTT,CASSQREGGGSNEKLFF
TRBV30,TRBJ1-1,TRBD1,-,TGTGCCTGGAGGGGACAGGGAGACACTGAAGCTTTCTTT,CAWRGQGDTEAFF
TRBV20-1,TRBJ2-7,-,-,TGCAGTGCCCGAGGAGCCTACGAGCAGTACTTC,CSARGAYEQYF
TRBV18,TRBJ2-7,TRBD1,-,TGTGCCAGCTCACCTGCCGGGACAGGGCTCCACGAGCAGTACTTC,CASSPAGTGLHEQYF
TRBV27,TRBJ2-7,TRBD1,-,TGTGCCAGCAGTCCCCCGATCGGGACAGGTAGCTCCTACGAGCAGTACTTC,CASSPPIGTGSSYEQYF
TRBV12-3/TRBV12-4,TRBJ1-2,-,-,TGTGCCAGCAGTTCTCCTACCTATGGCTACACCTTC,CASSSPTYGYTF
TRBV10-3,TRBJ1-2,-,-,TGTGCCATCACCGCTTCAGGGTCAGAAGGCTACACCTTC,CAITASGSEGYTF
TRBV5-1,TRBJ2-7,-,once,TGCGCCAGCAGCTTACTATACGGGTCAGACGAGCAGTACTTC,CASSLLYGSDEQYF
TRBV7-9,TRBJ1-4,TRBD1,-,TGTGCCAGCAGCTTGGGACAGCGGAATGAAAAACTGTTTTTT,CASSLGQRNEKLFF
TRBV10-3,TRBJ1-2,TRBD1,-,TGTGCCATCAGTGAGGACAGGGCCGACTATGGCTACACCTTC,CAISEDRADYGYTF
TRBV7-9,TRBJ1-2,-,-,TGTGCCAGCAGCTTCAGGGGCACTTATGGCTACACCTTC,CASSFRGTYGYTF
TRBV7-8,TRBJ1-2,-,-,TGTGCCAGCAGCTCCCAGGGGCCAACAGTCACTAACTATGGCTACACCTTC,CASSSQGPTVTNYGYTF
TRBV24-1,TRBJ2-5,-,-,TGTGCCACCAGTGATTTGCACAGCCGGGGGACCCAGTACTTC,CATSDLHSRGTQYF
TRBV7-2,TRBJ1-2,-,-,TGTGCCAGCAGCCCGAGGTCCCCCTATGGCTACACCTTC,CASSPRSPYGYTF
TRBV19,TRBJ1-2,TRBD1,-,TGTGCCAGTACGGACAGGGGGGCTCACTATGGCTACACCTTC,CASTDRGAHYGYTF
TRBV9,TRBJ2-3,-,-,TGTGCCAGCAGCGTTGGCGGTTCTTTCACAGATACGCAGTATTTT,CASSVGGSFTDTQYF
TRBV6-5,TRBJ1-1,-,-,TGTGCCAGCAGTTCCAGGGCAGGGGAAGCTTTCTTT,CASSSRAGEAFF
TRBV7-9,TRBJ2-5,TRBD2,-,TGTGCCAGCACAGCGGGGGGGAACCAAGAGACCCAGTACTTC,CASTAGGNQETQYF
TRBV7-9,TRBJ2-7,-,once,TGTGCCAGCAGCTTAGAGACAGATCCTACGAAGCAGTACTTC,CASSLETDPTKQYF
TRBV6-5,TRBJ2-3,-,-,TGTGCCAGCAGTCCCTCGGGTACGACCACAGATACGCAGTATTTT,CASSPSGTTTDTQYF
TRBV11-2,TRBJ1-1,-,-,TGTGCCAGCAGCATCCACAGGGCGAACACTGAAGCTTTCTTT,CASSIHRANTEAFF
TRBV5-1,TRBJ2-3,-,once,TGCGCCAGCAGCTTCTCTACGGACACTTATAGCACAGATACGCAGTATTTT,CASSFSTDTYSTDTQYF
TRBV29-1,TRBJ2-1,-,-,TGCAGCGTTGAAGGTGAAGGGGATGAGCAGTTCTTC,CSVEGEGDEQFF
TRBV30,TRBJ1-5,-,-,TGTGCCTGGAGTGACGGGGGGCCCCAGCATTTT,CAWSDGGPQHF
TRBV6-1,TRBJ1-2,TRBD1,-,TGTGCCAGCAGTGAACGGACAGGGGGCAACTATGGCTACACCTTC,CASSERTGGNYGYTF
TRBV7-6,TRBJ2-2,TRBD2,-,TGTGCCAGCAGCCCGGGGACTAGCGGGGGGGCCGGGGAGCTGTTTTTT,CASSPGTSGGAGELFF
TRBV18,TRBJ2-5,TRBD1,once,TGTGCCAGCTCAGAACAGGGGGTGGCAGAGACCCAGTACTTC,CASSEQGVAETQYF
TRBV5-1,TRBJ1-1,-,-,TGCGCCAGCAGCTCTAGTGGGGGGGTGAACACTGAAGCTTTCTTT,CASSSSGGVNTEAFF
TRBV5-1,TRBJ1-1,-,-,TGCGCCAGCAGCCCGGGGAACACTGAAGCTTTCTTT,CASSPGNTEAFF
TRBV12-5,TRBJ1-2,TRBD1,-,TGTGCTAGTGGTTTGGAAACAGGGGGCGGCGGCTACACCTTC,CASGLETGGGGYTF
TRBV11-2,TRBJ1-1,-,-,TGTGCCAGCAGCACAGGTTGGGGAACTGAAGCTTTCTTT,CASSTGWGTEAFF